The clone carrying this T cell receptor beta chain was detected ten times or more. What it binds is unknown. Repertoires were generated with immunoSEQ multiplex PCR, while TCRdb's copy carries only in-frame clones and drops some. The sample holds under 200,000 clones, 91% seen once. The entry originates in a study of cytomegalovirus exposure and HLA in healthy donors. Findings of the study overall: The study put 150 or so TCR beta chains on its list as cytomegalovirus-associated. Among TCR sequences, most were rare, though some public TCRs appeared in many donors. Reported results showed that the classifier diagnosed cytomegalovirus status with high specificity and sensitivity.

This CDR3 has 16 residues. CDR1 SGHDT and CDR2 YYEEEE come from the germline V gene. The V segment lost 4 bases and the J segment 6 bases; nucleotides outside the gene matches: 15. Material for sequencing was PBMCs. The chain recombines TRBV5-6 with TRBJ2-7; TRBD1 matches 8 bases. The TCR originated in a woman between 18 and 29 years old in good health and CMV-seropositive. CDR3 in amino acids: CASSPAGPGGSPEQYF. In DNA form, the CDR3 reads TGTGCCAGCAGCCCGGCGGGTCCAGGGGGCTCCCCCGAGCAGTACTTC.